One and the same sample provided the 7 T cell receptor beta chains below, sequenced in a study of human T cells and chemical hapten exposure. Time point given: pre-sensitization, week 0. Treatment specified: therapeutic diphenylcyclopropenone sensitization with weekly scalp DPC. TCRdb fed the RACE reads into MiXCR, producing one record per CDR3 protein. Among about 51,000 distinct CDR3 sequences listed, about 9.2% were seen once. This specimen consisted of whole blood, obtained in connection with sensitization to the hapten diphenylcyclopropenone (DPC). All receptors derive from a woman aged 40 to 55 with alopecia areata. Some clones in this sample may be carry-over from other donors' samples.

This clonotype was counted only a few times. The CDR3 sequence: CASSLEPGGHNEQFF. Written as DNA, the CDR3 is TGTGCCAGCAGCTTAGAACCAGGAGGGCACAATGAGCAGTTCTTC. This chain uses TRBV11-2 with TRBJ2-1; a weak D match, TRBD2 (6 bases). This CDR3 comprises 15 residues. V dropped 0 bases and J dropped 5 bases, with 11 bases sitting between them. The germline V gene encodes CDR1 SGHAT and CDR2 FQNNGV.

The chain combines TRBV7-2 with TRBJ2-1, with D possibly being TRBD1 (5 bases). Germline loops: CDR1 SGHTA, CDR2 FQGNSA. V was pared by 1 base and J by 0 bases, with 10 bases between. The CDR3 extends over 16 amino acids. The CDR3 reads CASSLGQWSSYNEQFF. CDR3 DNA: TGTGCCAGCAGCTTAGGACAGTGGAGCTCCTACAATGAGCAGTTCTTC.

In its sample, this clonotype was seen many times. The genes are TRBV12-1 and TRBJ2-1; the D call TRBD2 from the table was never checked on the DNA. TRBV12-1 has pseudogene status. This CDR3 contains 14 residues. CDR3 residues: CASSKGLAGVRQFF. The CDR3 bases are TGTGCCAGCAGCAAGGGACTAGCGGGGGTACGGCAGTTCTTC.

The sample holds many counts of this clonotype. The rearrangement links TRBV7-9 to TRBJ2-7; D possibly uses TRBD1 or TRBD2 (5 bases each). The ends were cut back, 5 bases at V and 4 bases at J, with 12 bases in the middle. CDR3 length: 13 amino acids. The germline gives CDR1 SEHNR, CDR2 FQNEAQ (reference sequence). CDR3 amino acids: CASSPVGVYEQYF. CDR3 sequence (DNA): TGTGCCAGCAGCCCAGTGGGGGTTTACGAGCAGTACTTC.

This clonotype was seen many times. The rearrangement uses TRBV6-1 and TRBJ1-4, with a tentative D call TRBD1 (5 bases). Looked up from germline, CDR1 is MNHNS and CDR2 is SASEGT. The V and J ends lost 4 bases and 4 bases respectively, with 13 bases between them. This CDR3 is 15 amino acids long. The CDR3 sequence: CASSGWGRINEKLFF. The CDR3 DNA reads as TGTGCCAGCAGTGGCTGGGGGAGGATTAATGAAAAACTGTTTTTT.

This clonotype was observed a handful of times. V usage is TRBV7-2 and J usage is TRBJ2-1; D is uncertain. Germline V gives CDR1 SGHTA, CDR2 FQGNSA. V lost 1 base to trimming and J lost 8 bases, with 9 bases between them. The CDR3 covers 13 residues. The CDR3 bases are TGTGCCAGCAGCTTAGTTTCCGGCGATGAGCAGTTCTTC. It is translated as CASSLVSGDEQFF.

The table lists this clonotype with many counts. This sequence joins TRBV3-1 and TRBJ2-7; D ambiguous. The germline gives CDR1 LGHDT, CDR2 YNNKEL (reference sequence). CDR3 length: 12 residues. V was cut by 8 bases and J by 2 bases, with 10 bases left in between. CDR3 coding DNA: TGTGCCAGCTCAGCCACCCCCTACGAGCAGTACTTC. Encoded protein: CASSATPYEQYF.